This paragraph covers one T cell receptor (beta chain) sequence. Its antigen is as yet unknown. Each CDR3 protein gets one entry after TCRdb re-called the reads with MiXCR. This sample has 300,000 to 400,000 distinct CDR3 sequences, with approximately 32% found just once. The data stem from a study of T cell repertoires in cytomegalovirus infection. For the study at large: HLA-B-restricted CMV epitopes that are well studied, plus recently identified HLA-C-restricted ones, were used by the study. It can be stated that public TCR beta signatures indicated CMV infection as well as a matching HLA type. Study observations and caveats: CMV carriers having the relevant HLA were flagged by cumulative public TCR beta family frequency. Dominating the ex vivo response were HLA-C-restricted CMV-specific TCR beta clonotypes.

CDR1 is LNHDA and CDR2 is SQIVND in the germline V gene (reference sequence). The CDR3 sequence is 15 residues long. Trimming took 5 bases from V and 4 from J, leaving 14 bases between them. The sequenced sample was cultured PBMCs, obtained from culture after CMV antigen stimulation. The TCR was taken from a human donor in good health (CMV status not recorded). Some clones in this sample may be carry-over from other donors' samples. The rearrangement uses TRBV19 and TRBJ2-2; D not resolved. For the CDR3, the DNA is TGTGCCAGTAGTCGAACATCGTTGCTCACCGGGGAGCTGTTTTTT. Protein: CASSRTSLLTGELFF.